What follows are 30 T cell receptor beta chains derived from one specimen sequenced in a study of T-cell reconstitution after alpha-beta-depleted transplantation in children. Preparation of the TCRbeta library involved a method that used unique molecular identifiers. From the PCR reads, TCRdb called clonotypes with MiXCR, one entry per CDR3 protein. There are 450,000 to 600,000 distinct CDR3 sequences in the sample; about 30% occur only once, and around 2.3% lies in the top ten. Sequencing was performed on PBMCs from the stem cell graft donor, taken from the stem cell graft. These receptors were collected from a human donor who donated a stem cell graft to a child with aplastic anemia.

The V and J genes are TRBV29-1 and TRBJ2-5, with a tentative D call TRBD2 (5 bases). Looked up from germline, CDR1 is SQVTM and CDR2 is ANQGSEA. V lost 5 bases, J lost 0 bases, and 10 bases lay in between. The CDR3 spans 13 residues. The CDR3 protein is CSVFTSNQETQYF. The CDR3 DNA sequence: TGCAGCGTTTTTACTAGTAACCAAGAGACCCAGTACTTC.

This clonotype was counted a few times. CDR3 sequence: CSARWDPDQPQHF. The DNA for the CDR3 is TGCAGTGCTAGATGGGACCCCGATCAGCCCCAGCATTTT. The chain combines TRBV20-1 with TRBJ1-5; a weak D match, TRBD1 (5 bases). Trimming left V 2 bases short and J 5 bases short, with 10 bases between. Germline CDR1 and CDR2: DFQATT and SNEGSKA (reference sequence). The CDR3 extends over 13 amino acids.

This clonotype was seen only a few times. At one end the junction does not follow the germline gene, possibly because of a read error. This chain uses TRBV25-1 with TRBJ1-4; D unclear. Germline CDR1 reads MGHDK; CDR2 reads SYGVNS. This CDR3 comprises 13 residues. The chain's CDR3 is CASREGLNEKLFF. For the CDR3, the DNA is TGTGCCAGCCGTGAAGGACTTAATGAAAAACTGTTTTTT.

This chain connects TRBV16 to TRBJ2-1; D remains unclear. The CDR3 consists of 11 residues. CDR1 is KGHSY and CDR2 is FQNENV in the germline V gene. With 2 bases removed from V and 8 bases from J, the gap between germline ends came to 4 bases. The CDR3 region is CASSQEDEQFF. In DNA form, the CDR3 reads TGTGCCAGCAGCCAAGAGGATGAGCAGTTCTTC.

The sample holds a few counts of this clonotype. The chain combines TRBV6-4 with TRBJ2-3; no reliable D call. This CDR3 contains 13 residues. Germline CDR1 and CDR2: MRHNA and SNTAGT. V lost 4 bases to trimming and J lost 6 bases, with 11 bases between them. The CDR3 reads CASSALVGDTQYF. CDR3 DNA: TGTGCCAGCAGTGCCCTCGTGGGCGATACGCAGTATTTT.

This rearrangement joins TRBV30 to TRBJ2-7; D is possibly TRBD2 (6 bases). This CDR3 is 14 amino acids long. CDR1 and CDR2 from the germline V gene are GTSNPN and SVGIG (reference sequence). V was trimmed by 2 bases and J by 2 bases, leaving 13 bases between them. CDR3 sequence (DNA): TGTGCCTGGAGTTACGACGGGGGAACCTACGAGCAGTACTTC. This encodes CAWSYDGGTYEQYF.

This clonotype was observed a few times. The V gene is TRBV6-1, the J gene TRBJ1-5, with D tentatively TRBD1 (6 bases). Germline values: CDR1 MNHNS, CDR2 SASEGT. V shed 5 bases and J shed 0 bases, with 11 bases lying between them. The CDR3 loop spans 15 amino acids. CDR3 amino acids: CASSQQGLSNQPQHF. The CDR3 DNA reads TGTGCCAGCAGTCAACAGGGACTTAGCAATCAGCCCCAGCATTTT.

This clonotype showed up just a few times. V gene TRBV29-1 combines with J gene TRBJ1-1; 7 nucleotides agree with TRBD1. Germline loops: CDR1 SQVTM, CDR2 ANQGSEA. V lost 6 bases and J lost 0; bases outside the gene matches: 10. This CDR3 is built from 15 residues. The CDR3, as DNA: TGCAGCGTAACAAGGACAGGAGGGGTGAACACTGAAGCTTTCTTT. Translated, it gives CSVTRTGGVNTEAFF.

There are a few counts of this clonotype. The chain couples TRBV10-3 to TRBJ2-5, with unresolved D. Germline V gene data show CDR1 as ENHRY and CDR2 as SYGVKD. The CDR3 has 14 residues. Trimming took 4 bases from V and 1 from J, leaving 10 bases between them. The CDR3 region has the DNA TGTGCCATCAGTGGTCTGGGGATCCAAGAGACCCAGTACTTC. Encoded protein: CAISGLGIQETQYF.

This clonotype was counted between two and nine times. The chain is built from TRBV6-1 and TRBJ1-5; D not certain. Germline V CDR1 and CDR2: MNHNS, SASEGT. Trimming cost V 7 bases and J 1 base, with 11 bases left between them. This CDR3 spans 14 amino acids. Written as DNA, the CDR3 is TGTGCCAGCACCTATGGAGTCAGCAATCAGCCCCAGCATTTT. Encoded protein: CASTYGVSNQPQHF.

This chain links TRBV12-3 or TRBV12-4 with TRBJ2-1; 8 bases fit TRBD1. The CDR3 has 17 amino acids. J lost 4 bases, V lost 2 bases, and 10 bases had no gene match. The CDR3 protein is CASSLLTGARGYNEQFF. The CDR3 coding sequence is TGTGCCAGCAGTTTACTGACAGGGGCGAGGGGATACAATGAGCAGTTCTTC.

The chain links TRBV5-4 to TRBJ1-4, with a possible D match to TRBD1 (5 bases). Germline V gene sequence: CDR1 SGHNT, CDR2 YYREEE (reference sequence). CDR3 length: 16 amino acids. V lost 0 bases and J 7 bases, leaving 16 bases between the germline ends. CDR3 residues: CASSLGGTQSSEKLFF. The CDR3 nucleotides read TGTGCCAGCAGCTTGGGGGGGACTCAGTCGAGTGAAAAACTGTTTTTT.

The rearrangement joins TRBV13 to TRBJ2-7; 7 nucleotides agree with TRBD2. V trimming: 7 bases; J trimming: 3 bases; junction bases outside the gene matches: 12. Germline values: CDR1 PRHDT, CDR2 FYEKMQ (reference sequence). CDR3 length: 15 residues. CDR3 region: CASTHLSGANYEQYF. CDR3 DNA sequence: TGTGCCAGCACCCATCTGAGCGGGGCAAACTACGAGCAGTACTTC.

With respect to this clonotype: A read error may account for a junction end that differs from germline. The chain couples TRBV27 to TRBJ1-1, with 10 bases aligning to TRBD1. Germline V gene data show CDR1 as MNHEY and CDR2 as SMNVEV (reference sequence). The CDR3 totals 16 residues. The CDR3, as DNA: TGTGCCAGCAGATCTTGGGACAGGGGTGAAGACACTGAAGCTTTGTTT. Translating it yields CASRSWDRGEDTEALF.

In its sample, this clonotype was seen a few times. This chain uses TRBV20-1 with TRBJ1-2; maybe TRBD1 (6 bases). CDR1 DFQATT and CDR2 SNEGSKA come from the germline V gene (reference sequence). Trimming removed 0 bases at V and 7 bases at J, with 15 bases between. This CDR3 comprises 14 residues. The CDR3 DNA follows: TGCAGTGCTAGAGATCTAGACAGGAGAGGTGGCTACACCTTC. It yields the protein CSARDLDRRGGYTF.

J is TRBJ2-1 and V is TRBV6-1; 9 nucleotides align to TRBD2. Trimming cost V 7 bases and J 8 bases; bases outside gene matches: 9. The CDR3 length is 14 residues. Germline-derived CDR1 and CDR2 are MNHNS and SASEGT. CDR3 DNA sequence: TGTGCCAGCACCAACGGAGCGGGAGGCGATGAGCAGTTCTTC. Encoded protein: CASTNGAGGDEQFF.

The CDR3 is CSVRGQGANGELFF. CDR3 nucleotide sequence: TGCAGCGTCCGCGGACAGGGGGCGAACGGGGAGCTGTTTTTT. The V gene is TRBV29-1, the J gene TRBJ2-2, with 11 bases aligning to TRBD1. The CDR3 contains 14 residues. CDR1 and CDR2 from the germline V gene are SQVTM and ANQGSEA. Trimming took 6 bases from V and 7 from J; bases not matched to a gene: 7.

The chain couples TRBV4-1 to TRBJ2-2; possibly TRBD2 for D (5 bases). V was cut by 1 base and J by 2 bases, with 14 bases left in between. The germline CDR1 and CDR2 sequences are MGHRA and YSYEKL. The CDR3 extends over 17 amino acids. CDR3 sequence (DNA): TGCGCCAGCAGCCAAGCTGCGGGTTTCACTAACACCGGGGAGCTGTTTTTT. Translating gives CASSQAAGFTNTGELFF.

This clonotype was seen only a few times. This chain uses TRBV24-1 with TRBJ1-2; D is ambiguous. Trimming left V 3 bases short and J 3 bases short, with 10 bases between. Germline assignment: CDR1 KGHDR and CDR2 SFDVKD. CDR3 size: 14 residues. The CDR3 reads CATSDPQDDYGYTF. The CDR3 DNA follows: TGTGCCACCAGTGATCCGCAGGATGACTATGGCTACACCTTC.

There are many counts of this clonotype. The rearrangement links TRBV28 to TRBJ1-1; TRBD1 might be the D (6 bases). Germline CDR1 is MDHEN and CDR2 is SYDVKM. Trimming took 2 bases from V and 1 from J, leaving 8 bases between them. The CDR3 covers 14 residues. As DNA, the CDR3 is TGTGCCAGCAGTTTAGTACAGGGGAACACTGAAGCTTTCTTT. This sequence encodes CASSLVQGNTEAFF.

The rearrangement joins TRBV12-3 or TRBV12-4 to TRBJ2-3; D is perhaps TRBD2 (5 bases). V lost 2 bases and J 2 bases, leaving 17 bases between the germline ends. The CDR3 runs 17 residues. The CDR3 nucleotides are TGTGCCAGCAGTTTATATCTGGTTCCTAGCCCCACAGATACGCAGTATTTT. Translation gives CASSLYLVPSPTDTQYF.

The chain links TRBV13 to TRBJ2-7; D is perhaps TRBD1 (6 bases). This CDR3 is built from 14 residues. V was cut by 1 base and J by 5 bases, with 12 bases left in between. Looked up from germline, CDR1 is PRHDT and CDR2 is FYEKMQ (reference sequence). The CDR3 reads CASSLEGTSNEQYF. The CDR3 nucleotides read TGTGCCAGCAGCTTAGAGGGGACATCGAACGAGCAGTACTTC.

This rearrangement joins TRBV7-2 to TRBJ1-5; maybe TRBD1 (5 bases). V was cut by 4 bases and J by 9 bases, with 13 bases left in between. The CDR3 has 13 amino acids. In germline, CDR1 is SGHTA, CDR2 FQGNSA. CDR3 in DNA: TGTGCCAGCAGCTCGGAGAACGGGGGGCCCCAGCATTTT. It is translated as CASSSENGGPQHF.

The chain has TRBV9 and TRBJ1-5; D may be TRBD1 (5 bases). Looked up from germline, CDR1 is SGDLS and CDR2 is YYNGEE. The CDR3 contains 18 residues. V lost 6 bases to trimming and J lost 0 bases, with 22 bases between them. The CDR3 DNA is TGTGCCAGCACTTCTCCCCCCGGGGGAGGGATTAGCAATCAGCCCCAGCATTTT. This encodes CASTSPPGGGISNQPQHF.

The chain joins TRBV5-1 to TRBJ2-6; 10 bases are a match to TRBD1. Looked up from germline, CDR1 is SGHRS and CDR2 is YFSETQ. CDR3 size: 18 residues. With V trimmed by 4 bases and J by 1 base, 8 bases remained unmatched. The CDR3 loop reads CASSRRTGGNSGANVLTF. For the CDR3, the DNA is TGCGCCAGCAGCCGAAGGACAGGGGGAAATTCTGGGGCCAACGTCCTGACTTTC.

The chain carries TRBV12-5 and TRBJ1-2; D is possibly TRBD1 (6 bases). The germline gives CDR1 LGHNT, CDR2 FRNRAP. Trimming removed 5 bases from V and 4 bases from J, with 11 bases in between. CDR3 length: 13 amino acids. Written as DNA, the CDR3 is TGTGCTAGTGGTCTTGGACAGACCTATGGCTACACCTTC. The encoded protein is CASGLGQTYGYTF. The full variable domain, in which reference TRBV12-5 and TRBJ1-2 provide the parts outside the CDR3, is DARVTQTPRHKVTEMGQEVTMRCQPILGHNTVFWYRQTMMQGLELLAYFRNRAPLDDSGMPKDRFSAEMPDATLATLKIQPSEPRDSAVYFCASGLGQTYGYTFGSGTRLTVV.

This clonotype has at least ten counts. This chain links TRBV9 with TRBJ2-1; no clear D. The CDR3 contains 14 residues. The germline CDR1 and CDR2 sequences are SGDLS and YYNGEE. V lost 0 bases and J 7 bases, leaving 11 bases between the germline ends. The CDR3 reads CASSVVAPSNEQFF. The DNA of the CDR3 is TGTGCCAGCAGCGTAGTAGCACCCTCGAATGAGCAGTTCTTC.

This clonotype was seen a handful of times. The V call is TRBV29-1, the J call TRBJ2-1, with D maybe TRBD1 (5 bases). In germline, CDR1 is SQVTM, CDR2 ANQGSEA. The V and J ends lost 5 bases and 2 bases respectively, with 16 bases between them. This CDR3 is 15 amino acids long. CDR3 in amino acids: CSVPLWGTTYNEQFF. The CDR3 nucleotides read TGCAGCGTTCCCCTGTGGGGCACAACCTACAATGAGCAGTTCTTC.

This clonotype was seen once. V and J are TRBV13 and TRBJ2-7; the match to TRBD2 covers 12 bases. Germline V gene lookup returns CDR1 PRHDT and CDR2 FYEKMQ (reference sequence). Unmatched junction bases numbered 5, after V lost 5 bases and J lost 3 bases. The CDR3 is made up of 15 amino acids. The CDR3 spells CASSLGTSGFYEQYV. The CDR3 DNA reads TGTGCCAGCAGCCTCGGGACTAGCGGGTTCTACGAGCAGTACGTC.

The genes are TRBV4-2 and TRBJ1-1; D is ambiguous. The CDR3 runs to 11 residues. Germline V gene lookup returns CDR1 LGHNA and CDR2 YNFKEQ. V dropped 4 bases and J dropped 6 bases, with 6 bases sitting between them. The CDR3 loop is CASSREAEAFF. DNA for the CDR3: TGTGCCAGCAGCCGAGAAGCTGAAGCTTTCTTT.